The 9 T cell receptor beta chains presented below share a single source sample, sequenced in a study of T cells after yellow fever vaccination. TCRdb called the 5' RACE reads again in MiXCR, with one record for every CDR3 protein. This table has 200,000 to 300,000 distinct CDR3 sequences, roughly 6.8% appearing once. The sequenced sample was CD4+ T cells sorted from PBMCs, obtained on the day of the yellow fever booster vaccination. Every receptor here comes from a man younger than 40 who received the YFV17D yellow fever vaccine.

This clonotype was seen more than once but under ten times. The chain is built from TRBV6-5 and TRBJ2-7, with a weak D call TRBD1 (7 bases). V was pared by 4 bases and J by 3 bases, with 16 bases between. CDR1 is MNHEY, CDR2 SVGAGI, per germline. The CDR3 sequence is 15 residues long. CDR3 region: CASSSPPGGRYEQYF. The CDR3 DNA sequence: TGTGCCAGCAGTTCCCCCCCAGGGGGGCGCTACGAGCAGTACTTC.

This chain joins TRBV2 and TRBJ2-5, with a possible D match to TRBD1 (5 bases). The CDR3 spans 12 residues. The V gene's germline CDR1 is SNHLY and CDR2 FYNNEI. V was shortened by 8 bases and J by 2 bases, with 9 bases between the two germline ends. The CDR3 nucleotides read TGTGCCAGCGGGGCGGTTCAAGAGACCCAGTACTTC. This sequence encodes CASGAVQETQYF.

The chain is built from TRBV18 and TRBJ2-1; unclear D gene. CDR1 and CDR2 from the germline V gene are KGHSH and LQKENI. Trimming shortened V by 4 bases and J by 0 bases, and 7 bases separated the two germline ends. The length of the CDR3 is 14 residues. In DNA form, the CDR3 reads TGTGCCAGCTCACTATCGAACTCCTACAATGAGCAGTTCTTC. It yields the protein CASSLSNSYNEQFF.

The genes are TRBV5-1 and TRBJ2-7; no reliable D call. CDR1 is SGHRS and CDR2 is YFSETQ in the germline V gene. The CDR3 has 17 residues. The V end lost 0 bases, the J end lost 1 base, and 17 bases lay between the germline ends. CDR3 nucleotides: TGCGCCAGCAGCTTGGTTCGGCCAACCCTCGTTTCCTACGAGCAGTACTTC. Translation gives CASSLVRPTLVSYEQYF.

This clonotype has more than one count but fewer than ten. The chain joins TRBV5-1 to TRBJ2-7, with 9 bases that match TRBD1. This CDR3 is built from 14 residues. The V and J ends lost 4 bases and 3 bases, in that order; junction bases with no gene match: 5. Germline CDR1 SGHRS, CDR2 YFSETQ. The CDR3 DNA is TGCGCCAGCAGCCAGGGACAGGGCGGCTACGAGCAGTACTTC. Translation gives CASSQGQGGYEQYF.

This clonotype was counted at least ten times. The rearrangement links TRBV3-1 to TRBJ2-3, with 10 bases aligning to TRBD2. Trimming cost V 0 bases and J 4 bases; bases outside gene matches: 4. Germline V gene sequence: CDR1 LGHDT, CDR2 YNNKEL (reference sequence). The CDR3 loop spans 16 amino acids. The CDR3 spells CASSQEPSGSADTQYF. CDR3 coding DNA: TGTGCCAGCAGCCAAGAGCCTAGCGGGAGTGCAGATACGCAGTATTTT.

This clonotype occurred a few times. The chain carries TRBV10-3 and TRBJ2-5, with D possibly matching TRBD2 (5 bases). The CDR3 loop spans 12 amino acids. CDR1 is ENHRY and CDR2 is SYGVKD in the germline V gene. Trimming stripped 3 bases from V and 7 bases from J, with 9 bases between. DNA of the CDR3: TGTGCCATCAGTGAAGAGGGTATGACCCAGTACTTC. It codes for CAISEEGMTQYF.

This clonotype appeared a few times. The V call is TRBV20-1, the J call TRBJ2-1; D unresolved. The CDR3 is made up of 13 amino acids. Trimming removed 5 bases from V and 9 bases from J, with 17 bases in between. CDR1 and CDR2 (germline): DFQATT, SNEGSKA (reference sequence). Here the CDR3 reads CSAPRNQFTEQFF. CDR3 coding DNA: TGCAGTGCTCCACGGAACCAGTTTACTGAGCAGTTCTTC.

This clonotype has ten or more counts. This sequence joins TRBV23-1 and TRBJ2-1; 10 positions agree with TRBD2. TRBV23-1 is known as an ORF, though its function is uncertain. The junction had 10 bases not matched to a gene; V was cut back by 4 bases and J by 7 bases. The CDR3 sequence is 16 residues long. The CDR3 nucleotides are TGCGCCAGCAGTCCGCGGGTTAGCGGGAGGTTGAATGAGCAGTTCTTC. Its translation: CASSPRVSGRLNEQFF.